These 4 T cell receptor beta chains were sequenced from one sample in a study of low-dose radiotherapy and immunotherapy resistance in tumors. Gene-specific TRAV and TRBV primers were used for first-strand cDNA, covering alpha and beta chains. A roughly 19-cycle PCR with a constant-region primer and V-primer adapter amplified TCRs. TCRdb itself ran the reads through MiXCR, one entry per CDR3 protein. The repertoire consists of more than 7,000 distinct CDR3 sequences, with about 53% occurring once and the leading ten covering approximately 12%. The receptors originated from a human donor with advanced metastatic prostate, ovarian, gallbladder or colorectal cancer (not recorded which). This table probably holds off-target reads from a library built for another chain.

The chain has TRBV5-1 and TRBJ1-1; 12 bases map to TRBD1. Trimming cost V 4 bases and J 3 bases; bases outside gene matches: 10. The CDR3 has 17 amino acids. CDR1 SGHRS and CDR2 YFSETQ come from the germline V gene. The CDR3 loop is CASSLTGTGGADTEAFF. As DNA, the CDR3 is TGCGCCAGCAGCCTAACCGGGACAGGGGGCGCGGACACTGAAGCTTTCTTT.

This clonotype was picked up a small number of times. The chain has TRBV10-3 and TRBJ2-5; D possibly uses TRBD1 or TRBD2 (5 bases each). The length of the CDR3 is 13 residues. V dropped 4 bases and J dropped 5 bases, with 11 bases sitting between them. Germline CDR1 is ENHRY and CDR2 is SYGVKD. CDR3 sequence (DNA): TGTGCCATCAGTGGGGGGTTGAGGGAGACCCAGTACTTC. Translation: CAISGGLRETQYF.

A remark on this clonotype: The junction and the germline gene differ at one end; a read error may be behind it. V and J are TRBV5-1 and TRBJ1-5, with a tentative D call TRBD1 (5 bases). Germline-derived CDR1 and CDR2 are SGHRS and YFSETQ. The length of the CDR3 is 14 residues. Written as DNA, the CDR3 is TGTGCCAGCAGCCCCCGGGGGGACAATCAGCCCCAGCATTTT. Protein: CASSPRGDNQPQHF.

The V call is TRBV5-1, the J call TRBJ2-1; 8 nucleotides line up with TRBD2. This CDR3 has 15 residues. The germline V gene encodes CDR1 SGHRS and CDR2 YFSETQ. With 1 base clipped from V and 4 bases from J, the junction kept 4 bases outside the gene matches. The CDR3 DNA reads TGCGCCAGCAGCTTGATGGCTAGCGGGTACAATGAGCAGTTCTTC. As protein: CASSLMASGYNEQFF. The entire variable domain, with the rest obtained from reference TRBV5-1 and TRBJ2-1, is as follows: KAGVTQTPRYLIKTRGQQVTLSCSPISGHRSVSWYQQTPGQGLQFLFEYFSETQRNKGNFPGRFSGRQFSNSRSEMNVSTLELGDSALYLCASSLMASGYNEQFFGPGTRLTVL.